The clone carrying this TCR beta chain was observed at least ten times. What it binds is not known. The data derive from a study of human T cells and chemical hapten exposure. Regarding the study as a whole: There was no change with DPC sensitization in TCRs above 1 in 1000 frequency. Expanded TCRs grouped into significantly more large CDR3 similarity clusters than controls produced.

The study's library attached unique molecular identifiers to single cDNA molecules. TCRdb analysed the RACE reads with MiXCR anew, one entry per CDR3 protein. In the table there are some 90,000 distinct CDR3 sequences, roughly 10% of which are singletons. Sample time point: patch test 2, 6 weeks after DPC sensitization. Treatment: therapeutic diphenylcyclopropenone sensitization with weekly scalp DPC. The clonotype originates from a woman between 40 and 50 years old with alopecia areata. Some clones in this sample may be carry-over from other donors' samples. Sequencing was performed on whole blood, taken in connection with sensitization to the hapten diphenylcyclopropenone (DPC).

The CDR3 coding sequence is TGTGCCAGCAGTAACAGGGGCCCCGGGGAAGCTTTCTTT. Encoded protein: CASSNRGPGEAFF. The V call is TRBV28, the J call TRBJ1-1; 7 bases align to TRBD1. The CDR3 totals 13 residues. The ends lost 5 bases at V and 8 bases at J; junction bases unmatched: 8. From germline, CDR1 is MDHEN and CDR2 SYDVKM.